This is a list of T cell receptor beta chains from one sample in a study of identical twins. One entry per CDR3 protein results from TCRdb running MiXCR on the 5' RACE reads. The sample has hundreds of thousands of distinct CDR3 sequences, more than 9% seen once. The data also belong to a second study, concerning yellow fever vaccine responses in identical twins.

Sequences were obtained from CD8+ T cells sorted from blood. Receptors originate from a woman younger than 35 in good health. Each CDR3 is given with its conserved first and last residue. Fields, in order: D gene, J gene, V gene, clone size, CDR3 protein, CDR3 DNA. The D gene is left open where the match is weak. Only part of the rows carry a size: once, few, many, or a class if the clone is expanded.

D gene: TRBD2; J gene: TRBJ2-5; V gene: TRBV6-2/TRBV6-3; clone size: .; CDR3 protein: CASSYSQPGLGDQETQYF; CDR3 DNA: TGTGCCAGCAGTTACTCCCAACCGGGACTAGGGGACCAAGAGACCCAGTACTTC
D gene: TRBD2; J gene: TRBJ2-1; V gene: TRBV6-2/TRBV6-3; clone size: .; CDR3 protein: CASNIAGGYNEQFF; CDR3 DNA: TGTGCCAGCAACATAGCGGGGGGCTACAATGAGCAGTTCTTC
D gene: TRBD2; J gene: TRBJ2-3; V gene: TRBV9; clone size: few; CDR3 protein: CASSKRGGKTDTQYF; CDR3 DNA: TGTGCCAGCAGTAAACGGGGGGGCAAGACAGATACGCAGTATTTT
D gene: .; J gene: TRBJ2-1; V gene: TRBV15; clone size: .; CDR3 protein: CATSRDVGGGNEQFF; CDR3 DNA: TGTGCCACCAGCAGAGATGTCGGGGGCGGGAATGAGCAGTTCTTC
D gene: .; J gene: TRBJ2-1; V gene: TRBV12-3/TRBV12-4; clone size: .; CDR3 protein: CASSFFWGQVINEQFF; CDR3 DNA: TGTGCCAGCAGTTTTTTCTGGGGTCAGGTCATCAATGAGCAGTTCTTC
D gene: TRBD1; J gene: TRBJ1-2; V gene: TRBV4-1; clone size: few; CDR3 protein: CASSLPGQGNGYTF; CDR3 DNA: TGCGCCAGCAGCCTCCCCGGACAGGGGAATGGCTACACCTTC
D gene: TRBD1; J gene: TRBJ1-6; V gene: TRBV20-1; clone size: .; CDR3 protein: CSATTGVRDSPLHF; CDR3 DNA: TGCAGTGCCACGACAGGGGTTAGGGATTCACCCCTCCACTTT
D gene: .; J gene: TRBJ1-1; V gene: TRBV5-6; clone size: few; CDR3 protein: CASSASYGSLPEAFF; CDR3 DNA: TGTGCCAGCAGCGCTTCCTACGGCTCGCTCCCTGAAGCTTTCTTT
D gene: .; J gene: TRBJ2-1; V gene: TRBV2; clone size: .; CDR3 protein: CASSVELNQVYEQFF; CDR3 DNA: TGTGCCAGCAGTGTTGAACTAAACCAAGTCTATGAGCAGTTCTTC
D gene: .; J gene: TRBJ2-1; V gene: TRBV7-8; clone size: .; CDR3 protein: CASSDRGPGDEQFF; CDR3 DNA: TGTGCCAGCAGCGATAGGGGCCCCGGGGATGAGCAGTTCTTC
D gene: TRBD1; J gene: TRBJ2-7; V gene: TRBV7-9; clone size: .; CDR3 protein: CASSAQIMDRGSGEQYF; CDR3 DNA: TGTGCCAGCAGCGCACAAATCATGGACAGGGGATCGGGGGAGCAGTACTTC
D gene: .; J gene: TRBJ2-5; V gene: TRBV12-3/TRBV12-4; clone size: .; CDR3 protein: CASSLQGGVGETQYF; CDR3 DNA: TGTGCCAGCAGTTTACAGGGGGGAGTCGGAGAGACCCAGTACTTC
D gene: .; J gene: TRBJ1-2; V gene: TRBV20-1; clone size: many; CDR3 protein: CSVTRQEAYGYTF; CDR3 DNA: TGCAGTGTCACGAGACAGGAAGCCTATGGCTACACCTTC
D gene: .; J gene: TRBJ2-4; V gene: TRBV2; clone size: .; CDR3 protein: CASYWHQKNIQYF; CDR3 DNA: TGTGCCAGCTATTGGCACCAGAAAAACATTCAGTACTTC
D gene: .; J gene: TRBJ2-4; V gene: TRBV28; clone size: .; CDR3 protein: CASSFGSIQYF; CDR3 DNA: TGTGCCAGCAGTTTTGGGTCGATTCAGTACTTC
D gene: .; J gene: TRBJ1-1; V gene: TRBV7-2; clone size: .; CDR3 protein: CASSLTAEAFF; CDR3 DNA: TGTGCCAGCAGCTTAACGGCTGAAGCTTTCTTT
D gene: TRBD1; J gene: TRBJ1-5; V gene: TRBV10-3; clone size: once; CDR3 protein: CATGTDSNQPQHF; CDR3 DNA: TGTGCCACTGGGACAGATAGCAATCAGCCCCAGCATTTT
D gene: TRBD1; J gene: TRBJ1-2; V gene: TRBV4-1; clone size: .; CDR3 protein: CASSKRDRRTVNYGYTF; CDR3 DNA: TGCGCCAGCAGCAAACGGGACAGGAGGACGGTGAACTATGGCTACACCTTC
D gene: TRBD2; J gene: TRBJ2-1; V gene: TRBV7-9; clone size: many; CDR3 protein: CASSLTAGPSGVQFF; CDR3 DNA: TGTGCCAGCAGCTTAACGGCGGGGCCTAGCGGGGTGCAGTTCTTC
D gene: .; J gene: TRBJ2-1; V gene: TRBV24-1; clone size: .; CDR3 protein: CATSDLRQGSNNEQFF; CDR3 DNA: TGTGCCACCAGTGATTTGAGGCAGGGGAGCAACAATGAGCAGTTCTTC
D gene: TRBD2; J gene: TRBJ2-7; V gene: TRBV28; clone size: few; CDR3 protein: CASSLDPRDYLIEQYF; CDR3 DNA: TGTGCCAGCAGTCTCGACCCCCGGGACTATCTAATCGAGCAGTACTTC
D gene: TRBD1; J gene: TRBJ1-1; V gene: TRBV4-1; clone size: few; CDR3 protein: CASSHQSGQGRNTEAFF; CDR3 DNA: TGCGCCAGCAGCCATCAGTCCGGACAGGGAAGGAACACTGAAGCTTTCTTT
D gene: .; J gene: TRBJ2-5; V gene: TRBV5-4; clone size: few; CDR3 protein: CASSPWGWIQETQYF; CDR3 DNA: TGTGCCAGCAGCCCTTGGGGGTGGATCCAAGAGACCCAGTACTTC
D gene: TRBD1; J gene: TRBJ1-1; V gene: TRBV5-5; clone size: many; CDR3 protein: CASSWTGGVTEAFF; CDR3 DNA: TGTGCCAGCAGCTGGACAGGGGGGGTCACTGAAGCTTTCTTT
D gene: .; J gene: TRBJ2-2; V gene: TRBV7-9; clone size: few; CDR3 protein: CASSTGDDHEHRGAVFF; CDR3 DNA: .
D gene: .; J gene: TRBJ2-3; V gene: TRBV5-1; clone size: few; CDR3 protein: CASSLGGVGTDTQYF; CDR3 DNA: TGCGCCAGCAGCTTGGGGGGGGTCGGCACAGATACGCAGTATTTT
D gene: TRBD2; J gene: TRBJ2-5; V gene: TRBV20-1; clone size: .; CDR3 protein: CSAGDPLAAEGETQYF; CDR3 DNA: TGCAGTGCTGGCGACCCTCTAGCGGCGGAAGGAGAGACCCAGTACTTC
D gene: TRBD2; J gene: TRBJ2-2; V gene: TRBV29-1; clone size: many; CDR3 protein: CSVEVATSGRISSGELFF; CDR3 DNA: TGCAGCGTTGAAGTCGCGACTAGCGGGAGAATATCATCCGGGGAGCTGTTTTTT